This paragraph covers one T cell receptor beta chain sequence. Original processing notes: Amplification of reference gene primers was used by the study to estimate nucleated cell counts. Profiling relied on immunoSEQ multiplex PCR, and the TCRdb table lists in-frame clones only, not all of them. V and J calls and clone size follow that table, whereas D and trimming were derived from the DNA. The sample includes some 98,000 clones, about 80% seen only once; the top ten take 8% to 13%. This entry belongs to a study of blood T cell repertoires in COVID-19. Study information: Sites across the United States, Italy and Spain contributed samples from acute and convalescent COVID-19. T cells, B-cell-depleted T cells, or PBMCs provided the cDNA or gDNA that served as material.

Trimming cost V 4 bases and J 2 bases, with 15 bases left between them. There are 15 residues in the CDR3. Germline V gene sequence: CDR1 MNHEY, CDR2 SVGEGT. Sequencing input: peripheral blood. V is TRBV6-2 or TRBV6-3 and J is TRBJ2-7; a weak D match, TRBD2 (5 bases). This clonotype originated in a man aged 65 to 85 with acute or convalescent COVID-19. The chain's CDR3 is CASSSKAGGPYEQYF. CDR3 DNA: TGTGCCAGCAGTTCGAAGGCAGGAGGCCCCTACGAGCAGTACTTC.